The clone carrying this T cell receptor beta chain was counted between two and nine times. These data originate in a study of T cells in Graves' hyperthyroidism and ophthalmopathy. Newly diagnosed patients aged 18 to 65 had hyperthyroidism of under 2 months' duration. Clinical symptoms, serum thyroxine, TRAb, thyroid ultrasound and orbital computed tomography informed diagnoses. The authors took PBMCs from roughly 10 ml fresh peripheral blood. After removal of 5 bases from V and 1 base from J, the junction contained 4 bases not matched to a gene. The CDR3 is made up of 16 amino acids. Looked up from germline, CDR1 is MNHNS and CDR2 is SASEGT. TCR beta CDR3 region amplification was performed from RNA transcripts. First-round RT-PCR of the TCR CDR3 relied on the HTBI primer set. Each CDR3 protein gets one entry after TCRdb re-called the multiplex PCR reads with MiXCR. The sample lists 210,000 or so distinct CDR3 sequences; roughly 15% were seen once.

The chain combines TRBV6-1 with TRBJ2-1; 11 nucleotides match TRBD2. This receptor was obtained from a man in his forties or fifties with Graves' hyperthyroidism. The sample taken for sequencing was blood. The CDR3 spells CASSKGTSGSYNEQFF. The DNA of the CDR3 is TGTGCCAGCAGTAAAGGGACTAGCGGTTCCTACAATGAGCAGTTCTTC.